A selection of T cell receptor beta chains follows, all from one sample in a study of blood T cell repertoires in COVID-19. Method: immunoSEQ multiplex PCR; TCRdb's copy keeps in-frame clones and lacks some. The sample holds around 320,000 clones; 90% are singletons and the top ten take around 4.5%. Input material: PBMCs or T cells enriched from blood (not recorded which). The receptors shown here come from a woman in her late teens or twenties with acute COVID-19. Both conserved end residues are part of each CDR3. D genes are given only for firm matches. Expanded clones are given a class, and other clones once, few, many or no size at all.

v_gene	abundance	d_gene	j_gene	CDR3aa	CDR3nt
TRBV7-9	-	-	TRBJ2-1	CASSLAGRPQDEQFF	TGTGCCAGCAGCTTAGCGGGGAGGCCCCAGGATGAGCAGTTCTTC
TRBV10-3	-	TRBD2	TRBJ2-7	CAINPGLAGEGRSYEQYF	TGTGCCATCAATCCGGGACTAGCGGGAGAGGGACGATCCTACGAGCAGTACTTC
TRBV27	-	-	TRBJ2-3	CASSPGDSADTQYF	TGTGCCAGCAGTCCCGGGGACTCGGCAGATACGCAGTATTTT
TRBV11-1	-	TRBD1	TRBJ2-5	CASSSTPGQGETQYF	TGTGCCAGCAGCTCTACTCCGGGACAGGGGGAGACCCAGTACTTC
TRBV6-5	-	TRBD1	TRBJ1-2	CASRGTGSNYGYTF	TGTGCCAGCAGGGGGACAGGTTCTAACTATGGCTACACCTTC
TRBV24-1	many	-	TRBJ1-6	CATPEDGVGSPLHF	TGTGCCACCCCTGAAGATGGAGTTGGGTCACCCCTCCACTTT
TRBV6-2/TRBV6-3	few	-	TRBJ1-1	CASSPGRGSSEAFF	TGTGCCAGCAGCCCGGGACGGGGGAGCTCTGAAGCTTTCTTT
TRBV7-9	-	-	TRBJ1-1	CASSQDSALNTEAFF	TGTGCCAGCAGCCAGGACAGTGCCCTGAACACTGAAGCTTTCTTT
TRBV3-1/TRBV3-2	-	TRBD1	TRBJ2-5	CASSQDQLQGGAKETQYF	TGTGCCAGCAGCCAAGATCAGTTACAGGGGGGCGCGAAAGAGACCCAGTACTTC
TRBV6-4	-	TRBD2	TRBJ2-5	CASSRLAGGYETQYF	TGTGCCAGCAGCCGACTAGCGGGAGGGTACGAGACCCAGTACTTC
TRBV28	-	TRBD1	TRBJ1-5	CASSTEQGNQPQHF	TGTGCCAGCAGTACCGAACAGGGGAATCAGCCCCAGCATTTT
TRBV27	-	-	TRBJ1-2	CASSVQGRGGYTF	TGTGCCAGCAGCGTACAAGGCAGGGGCGGCTACACCTTC
TRBV7-9	-	-	TRBJ1-1	CASSLETGWNF	TGTGCCAGCAGCTTAGAGACAGGATGGAACTTT
TRBV10-3	-	-	TRBJ1-5	CAIGLHSNQPQHF	TGTGCCATCGGGCTACATAGCAATCAGCCCCAGCATTTT
TRBV28	-	TRBD1	TRBJ1-2	CASTPSGGHLNYGYTF	TGTGCCAGCACCCCTTCAGGGGGACACCTTAACTATGGCTACACCTTC
TRBV28	-	-	TRBJ2-7	CASSLRAGRSYEQYF	TGTGCCAGCAGTTTACGAGCGGGCAGATCCTACGAGCAGTACTTC
TRBV27	-	TRBD1	TRBJ1-2	CASSLLQGAGGYTF	TGTGCCAGCAGTTTACTGCAGGGGGCAGGGGGCTACACCTTC
TRBV5-1	-	TRBD2	TRBJ2-7	CASSWSGGNFYEQYF	TGCGCCAGCAGCTGGTCGGGGGGGAACTTCTACGAGCAGTACTTC
TRBV29-1	-	-	TRBJ1-4	CSVRFSTNEKLFF	TGCAGCGTCCGATTCAGTACTAATGAAAAACTGTTTTTT
TRBV4-1	few	-	TRBJ1-5	CASSQDTGAHAGNQPQHF	TGCGCCAGCAGCCAAGACACAGGAGCCCATGCGGGCAATCAGCCCCAGCATTTT
TRBV7-9	-	TRBD1	TRBJ1-2	CASSLGTGTNYGYTF	TGTGCCAGCAGCCTCGGGACAGGGACAAACTATGGCTACACCTTC
TRBV5-6	-	-	TRBJ2-7	CASSSPPRDTYEQYF	TGTGCCAGCAGCTCTCCTCCTCGGGACACCTACGAGCAGTACTTC
TRBV5-1	-	TRBD1	TRBJ1-2	CASSLRRDRGGTNYGYTF	TGCGCCAGCAGCCTCCGCCGGGACAGGGGGGGGACTAACTATGGCTACACCTTC
TRBV28	once	-	TRBJ2-1	CASSPDSHEQFF	TGTGCCAGCAGTCCCGATAGCCATGAGCAGTTCTTC
TRBV19	-	TRBD1	TRBJ2-3	CASSISSGTGWNTQYF	TGTGCCAGTAGTATCTCCTCAGGGACAGGGTGGAATACGCAGTATTTT
TRBV28	-	TRBD1	TRBJ1-2	CASSLLPGQGNGYTF	TGTGCTAGCAGCCTCCTTCCGGGACAGGGAAATGGCTACACCTTC
TRBV7-3	few	TRBD1	TRBJ2-1	CASSKDRGPYNEQFF	TGTGCCAGCAGCAAGGACAGGGGGCCCTACAATGAGCAGTTCTTC